This passage covers 28 T cell receptor beta chains from one sample sequenced in a study of T cell changes during pregnancy in multiple sclerosis. The data were produced by immunoSEQ multiplex PCR, yet TCRdb's version contains in-frame clones alone and is incomplete. Here the sample spans 70,000 to 95,000 clones, almost 95% being singletons. The sample was peripheral blood, taken in the third trimester of pregnancy. The source is a female donor with multiple sclerosis, enrolled in a pregnancy study.

V and J are TRBV28 and TRBJ2-6; D unclear. This CDR3 has 15 residues. V dropped 5 bases and J dropped 0 bases, with 8 bases sitting between them. Germline V CDR1 and CDR2: MDHEN, SYDVKM. CDR3: CASSPPYSGANVLTF. CDR3 in DNA: TGTGCCAGCAGTCCTCCCTACTCTGGGGCCAACGTCCTGACTTTC.

The chain recombines TRBV28 with TRBJ1-2, with D possibly being TRBD1 (5 bases). V lost 5 bases, J lost 13 bases, and 26 bases lay in between. This CDR3 region has 15 residues. CDR1 MDHEN and CDR2 SYDVKM come from the germline V gene. The CDR3 spells CASSVGGSGTDSSTF. CDR3 coding DNA: TGTGCCAGCAGTGTGGGAGGGTCCGGGACGGACTCATCCACCTTC.

A remark on this clone: At one end the junction does not follow the germline gene, possibly because of a read error. J is TRBJ2-5 and V is TRBV7-7; weak D call: TRBD2 (7 bases). The CDR3 runs 14 residues. The germline V gene has CDR1 SSHAT and CDR2 FNYEAQ (reference sequence). CDR3 bases: TGTGCTAGCAGCTTAGGGGGAGGGATGGAGACCCAGTACTTC. It yields the protein CASSLGGGMETQYF.

To note about this clone: The same CDR3 arises from other DNA sequences in this sample as well. The chain links TRBV11-2 to TRBJ2-7; D unclear. CDR1 is SGHAT and CDR2 is FQNNGV in the germline V gene. Trimming shortened V by 5 bases and J by 1 base, and 3 bases separated the two germline ends. The CDR3 is made up of 11 amino acids. Written as DNA, the CDR3 is TGTGCCAGCAGCCCATCCTACGAGCAGTACTTC. Amino acid sequence: CASSPSYEQYF.

This CDR3 reads CASSSYRTLFGTYEQYF. In nucleotides, the CDR3 is TGTGCCAGCAGCTCCTATAGGACCCTCTTCGGGACCTACGAGCAGTACTTC. The chain couples TRBV21-1 to TRBJ2-7; the table's TRBD2 call for D was not verified on the DNA. TRBV21-1 is reported as a pseudogene. CDR3 length equals 17 residues.

This clone was seen only a few times. The chain is built from TRBV2 and TRBJ2-7, with unresolved D. The CDR3 is made up of 12 amino acids. Trimming cost V 6 bases and J 3 bases, with 9 bases left between them. The germline CDR1 and CDR2 sequences are SNHLY and FYNNEI. The CDR3 DNA reads as TGTGCCAGCAGGGTTACGAGCTACGAGCAGTACTTC. Residues: CASRVTSYEQYF.

This chain joins TRBV2 and TRBJ1-3, with D tentatively TRBD1 (6 bases). Trimming cost V 5 bases and J 4 bases, with 18 bases left between them. The germline gives CDR1 SNHLY, CDR2 FYNNEI. The CDR3 consists of 16 residues. This chain's CDR3 is CASSIRGGAEGNTIYF. The CDR3 coding sequence is TGTGCCAGCAGTATAAGGGGGGGCGCGGAAGGAAACACCATATATTTT.

V and J are TRBV9 and TRBJ2-1, with TRBD2 matching over 11 bases. The CDR3 spans 16 residues. V was pared by 1 base and J by 10 bases, with 10 bases of the junction left unmatched. CDR1 is SGDLS and CDR2 is YYNGEE in the germline V gene. Here the CDR3 DNA reads TGTGCCAGCAGCGTAAAGACTAGCGGGATAAGGGAGGAGCAGTTCTTC. Amino acid sequence: CASSVKTSGIREEQFF.

The J gene is TRBJ2-1, the V gene TRBV7-9; 8 nucleotides line up with TRBD2. The CDR3 runs 15 residues. V shed 2 bases, J shed 8 bases, and the junction held 8 bases outside the gene matches. Germline V CDR1 and CDR2: SEHNR, FQNEAQ (reference sequence). The CDR3: CASSLYLAGTDEQFF. As DNA, the CDR3 is TGTGCCAGCAGCTTATACCTAGCGGGTACGGATGAGCAGTTCTTC. Looking up the rest from reference TRBV7-9 and TRBJ2-1 gives the full variable domain: DTGVSQNPRHKITKRGQNVTFRCDPISEHNRLYWYRQTLGQGPEFLTYFQNEAQLEKSRLLSDRFSAERPKGSFSTLEIQRTEQGDSAMYLCASSLYLAGTDEQFFGPGTRLTVL.

The rearrangement joins TRBV9 to TRBJ2-2, with D unclear. CDR3 length: 14 amino acids. CDR1 is SGDLS, CDR2 YYNGEE, per germline. V lost 3 bases and J lost 0, with 6 bases in between. The CDR3 sequence: CASSAGANTGELFF. DNA for the CDR3: TGTGCCAGCAGCGCCGGTGCGAACACCGGGGAGCTGTTTTTT.

The gene calls are TRBV6-5 and TRBJ1-1; D is ambiguous. The CDR3 consists of 14 residues. Trimming took off 0 bases at V and 1 base at J, with 6 bases between the two ends. The germline gives CDR1 MNHEY, CDR2 SVGAGI. The CDR3 DNA is TGTGCCAGCAGTTACTCACCAGGGAACACTGAAGCTTTCTTT. This codes for CASSYSPGNTEAFF.

The chain employs TRBV23-1 and TRBJ2-7; 11 positions match TRBD2. TRBV23-1 carries the ORF label, with uncertain function. The CDR3 runs to 16 residues. V shed 6 bases, J shed 4 bases, and the junction held 11 bases outside the gene matches. The CDR3 DNA is TGCGCCAGCAGAAGACTAGCGGGACGATTAGAGTACGAGCAGTACTTC. It codes for CASRRLAGRLEYEQYF.

This chain connects TRBV28 to TRBJ2-1, with 8 nucleotides matching TRBD2. CDR1 is MDHEN, CDR2 SYDVKM, per germline. Trimming removed 5 bases from V and 9 bases from J; junction bases left unmatched: 9. There are 14 residues in the CDR3. The CDR3 nucleotides are TGTGCCAGCAGTATCACGGGAGGGCCGGCTGAGCAGTTCTTC. Amino acid sequence: CASSITGGPAEQFF. Supplemented by reference TRBV28 and TRBJ2-1, the full variable domain reads DVKVTQSSRYLVKRTGEKVFLECVQDMDHENMFWYRQDPGLGLRLIYFSYDVKMKEKGDIPEGYSVSREKKERFSLILESASTNQTSMYLCASSITGGPAEQFFGPGTRLTVL.

The genes are TRBV19 and TRBJ2-7, with 13 bases aligning to TRBD2. Germline CDR1 is LNHDA and CDR2 is SQIVND (reference sequence). The CDR3 is 13 amino acids. V shed 7 bases and J 5 bases; nucleotides not matched to a gene: 2. As DNA, the CDR3 is TGTGCCAGTATCGGGACTAGCGGGAACGAGCAGTACTTC. It encodes CASIGTSGNEQYF.

J is TRBJ2-5 and V is TRBV4-1; possible D gene TRBD2, 5 bases. The CDR3 length is 15 residues. The germline V gene has CDR1 MGHRA and CDR2 YSYEKL. V lost 1 base and J 1 base, leaving 10 bases between the germline ends. The CDR3, as DNA: TGCGCCAGCAGCCAAGTTTTGAGCGGCCAAGAGACCCAGTACTTC. Amino acid sequence: CASSQVLSGQETQYF.

The rearrangement links TRBV27 to TRBJ1-5, with 7 bases lining up with TRBD1. CDR1 MNHEY and CDR2 SMNVEV come from the germline V gene (reference sequence). J lost 3 bases, V lost 8 bases, and 4 bases had no gene match. This CDR3 has 13 residues. CDR3 in amino acids: CASRRGFNQPQHF. As DNA, the CDR3 is TGTGCCAGCCGCAGGGGGTTCAATCAGCCCCAGCATTTT.

This clone was recorded once. The chain recombines TRBV6-6 with TRBJ2-7; TRBD2 might be the D (6 bases). The CDR3 has 13 amino acids. Germline lookup yields CDR1 MNHNY and CDR2 SVGAGI (reference sequence). V dropped 10 bases and J dropped 2 bases, with 15 bases sitting between them. CDR3 amino acids: CATSPRGTYEQYF. The CDR3 coding sequence is TGTGCCACCAGCCCCCGGGGGACCTACGAGCAGTACTTC.

This chain links TRBV4-1 with TRBJ2-2; 7 bases line up with TRBD2. The V and J ends lost 1 base and 9 bases, in that order; junction bases with no gene match: 5. Per germline, CDR1 MGHRA and CDR2 YSYEKL. This CDR3 is built from 14 residues. CDR3 loop: CASSQGLAWRELFF. CDR3 nucleotides: TGCGCCAGCAGCCAAGGACTAGCTTGGAGGGAGCTGTTTTTT.

CDR3: CASSSDYDQPQHF. In nucleotides, the CDR3 is TGTGCCAGCAGTTCAGACTATGATCAGCCCCAGCATTTT. The chain couples TRBV28 to TRBJ1-5; D is unclear. The length of the CDR3 is 13 residues. Trimming shortened V by 4 bases and J by 5 bases, and 9 bases separated the two germline ends. In germline, CDR1 is MDHEN, CDR2 SYDVKM.

J is TRBJ1-5 and V is TRBV7-2, with 8 bases matching TRBD1. The trim removed 5 bases at V and 2 bases at J, leaving 2 bases unmatched. The CDR3 has 14 residues. Germline CDR1 and CDR2: SGHTA and FQGNSA. This CDR3 reads CASSPTGGNQPQHF. The CDR3 region has the DNA TGTGCCAGCAGCCCGACAGGGGGCAATCAGCCCCAGCATTTT. The full variable domain, with the rest looked up from reference TRBV7-2 and TRBJ1-5, is GAGVSQSPSNKVTEKGKDVELRCDPISGHTALYWYRQSLGQGLEFLIYFQGNSAPDKSGLPSDRFSAERTGGSVSTLTIQRTQQEDSAVYLCASSPTGGNQPQHFGDGTRLSIL.

The chain employs TRBV30 and TRBJ2-7; D possibly corresponds to TRBD2 (6 bases). The CDR3 is made up of 15 amino acids. CDR1 is GTSNPN, CDR2 SVGIG, per germline (reference sequence). V shed 2 bases and J shed 6 bases, with 20 bases lying between them. CDR3 sequence reads: CAWSRGRGRNGEQYF. The DNA of the CDR3 is TGTGCCTGGAGTCGGGGCCGGGGGAGAAATGGCGAGCAGTACTTC. Full variable domain (rest looked up from reference TRBV30 and TRBJ2-7): SQTIHQWPATLVQPVGSPLSLECTVEGTSNPNLYWYRQAAGRGLQLLFYSVGIGQISSEVPQNLSASRPQDRQFILSSKKLLLSDSGFYLCAWSRGRGRNGEQYFGPGTRLTVT.

The rearrangement uses TRBV5-1 and TRBJ1-2; the D gene is possibly TRBD1 (6 bases). CDR3 length: 14 amino acids. V was cut by 3 bases and J by 1 base, with 10 bases left in between. Looked up from germline, CDR1 is SGHRS and CDR2 is YFSETQ. The CDR3 sequence: CASSYSDSNYGYTF. CDR3 DNA: TGCGCCAGCAGCTACTCGGACAGTAACTATGGCTACACCTTC. Drawing the rest from reference TRBV5-1 and TRBJ1-2, the complete variable domain is KAGVTQTPRYLIKTRGQQVTLSCSPISGHRSVSWYQQTPGQGLQFLFEYFSETQRNKGNFPGRFSGRQFSNSRSEMNVSTLELGDSALYLCASSYSDSNYGYTFGSGTRLTVV.

The chain recombines TRBV6-1 with TRBJ2-5; 11 bases fit TRBD2. The CDR3 totals 14 residues. Germline values: CDR1 MNHNS, CDR2 SASEGT. V lost 7 bases and J lost 2; bases outside the gene matches: 3. The CDR3 region is CASKRLAGQETQYF. DNA of the CDR3: TGTGCCAGCAAAAGACTAGCGGGGCAAGAGACCCAGTACTTC.

The chain joins TRBV5-1 to TRBJ2-7, with 8 bases identical to TRBD2. Per germline, CDR1 SGHRS and CDR2 YFSETQ. Trimming at V came to 2 bases and at J to 7 bases, leaving 8 bases not matched to a gene. The CDR3 is 14 residues long. The CDR3 region is CASSLAGEQGEQYF. DNA for the CDR3: TGCGCCAGCAGCTTAGCGGGAGAGCAAGGAGAGCAGTACTTC.

This chain uses TRBV19 with TRBJ2-2; a possible D gene is TRBD1 (6 bases). The germline CDR1 and CDR2 sequences are LNHDA and SQIVND (reference sequence). Trimming pared 6 bases from V and 3 bases from J, leaving 14 bases between. This CDR3 comprises 15 residues. The CDR3 DNA reads as TGTGCCAGTAGGGTGGGGGCCCCCTACACCGGGGAGCTGTTTTTT. It codes for CASRVGAPYTGELFF.

This clone has only one observation. The V gene is TRBV30, the J gene TRBJ2-1; D gene unclear. Germline CDR1 is GTSNPN and CDR2 is SVGIG (reference sequence). Trimming shortened V by 0 bases and J by 10 bases, and 16 bases separated the two germline ends. The CDR3 is 14 amino acids. The CDR3 coding sequence is TGTGCCTGGAGTGTGGGCGTAAGAAACTTCGAGCAGTTCTTC. Its translation is CAWSVGVRNFEQFF. Based on the CDR3 plus reference TRBV30 and TRBJ2-1, the full variable domain is SQTIHQWPATLVQPVGSPLSLECTVEGTSNPNLYWYRQAAGRGLQLLFYSVGIGQISSEVPQNLSASRPQDRQFILSSKKLLLSDSGFYLCAWSVGVRNFEQFFGPGTRLTVL.

This chain connects TRBV10-1 to TRBJ2-1; no definite D call. This CDR3 has 16 residues. Germline values: CDR1 WNHNN, CDR2 SYGVQD (reference sequence). V was pared by 0 bases and J by 0 bases, with 9 bases between. In nucleotides, the CDR3 is TGCGCCAGCAGTGAGTCCTACGCGAGCTCCTACAATGAGCAGTTCTTC. Translating it yields CASSESYASSYNEQFF.

The chain is built from TRBV7-3 and TRBJ2-1, with 7 bases matching TRBD2. The V and J ends lost 3 bases and 7 bases, in that order; junction bases with no gene match: 9. Germline V lookup: CDR1 SGHTA, CDR2 FQGTGA. CDR3 length: 15 amino acids. This CDR3 is CASSLVGGRMNEQFF. As DNA, the CDR3 is TGTGCCAGCAGCTTGGTTGGCGGGAGAATGAATGAGCAGTTCTTC.